The source of this T cell receptor beta chain is a study of blood T cell repertoires in COVID-19. Overall study context: The study drew acute and convalescent COVID-19 samples from the United States, Italy and Spain.

This table comes from immunoSEQ multiplex PCR, and its TCRdb copy is limited to in-frame clones, with some not included. The data hold approximately 100,000 clones, with approximately 90% observed a single time. The length of the CDR3 is 13 residues. V lost 1 base, J lost 8 bases, and 8 bases lay in between. The rearrangement uses TRBV12-3 or TRBV12-4 and TRBJ1-4; D may be TRBD1 (5 bases). The origin of this receptor is a woman aged 80 or over with acute or convalescent COVID-19. The sequencing sample was made of peripheral blood. The CDR3 DNA reads as TGTGCCAGCAGTTTAGGGGGGGGAGAAAAACTGTTTTTT. Its protein product is CASSLGGGEKLFF.